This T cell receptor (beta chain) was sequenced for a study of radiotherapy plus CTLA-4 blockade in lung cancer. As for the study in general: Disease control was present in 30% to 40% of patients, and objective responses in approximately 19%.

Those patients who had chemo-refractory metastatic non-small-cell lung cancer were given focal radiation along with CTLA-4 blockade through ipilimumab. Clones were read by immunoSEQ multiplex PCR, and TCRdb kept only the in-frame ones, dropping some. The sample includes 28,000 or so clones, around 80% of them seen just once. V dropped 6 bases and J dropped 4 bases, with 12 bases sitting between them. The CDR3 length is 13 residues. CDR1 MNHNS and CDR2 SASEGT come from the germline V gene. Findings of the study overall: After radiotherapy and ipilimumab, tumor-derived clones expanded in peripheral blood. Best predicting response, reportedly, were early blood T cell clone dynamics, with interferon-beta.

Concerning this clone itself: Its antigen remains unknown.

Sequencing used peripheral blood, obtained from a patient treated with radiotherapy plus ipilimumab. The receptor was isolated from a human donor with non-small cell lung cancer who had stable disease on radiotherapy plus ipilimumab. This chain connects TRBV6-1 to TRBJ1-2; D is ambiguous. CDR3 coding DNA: TGTGCCAGCAGCACCCACGGAGGCTATGGCTACACCTTC. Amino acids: CASSTHGGYGYTF.